This TCR beta chain was documented in a study of tumor and adjacent non-tumor tissue in lung cancer. No cell sorting was done before RNA was extracted from the tissue. Per germline, CDR1 SGHAT and CDR2 FQDESV (reference sequence). The CDR3 runs 15 residues. Three rounds of nested PCR, following a modified ARM-PCR protocol, produced the TCRbeta library. TCRdb re-analysed the multiplex PCR reads in MiXCR, keeping a single row per CDR3 protein. The sample consists of 95,000 to 150,000 distinct CDR3 sequences, 66% of them appearing once. Regarding this clonotype: The junction departs from germline at one end; a sequencing error may be responsible.

The origin of this receptor is a man aged 25-45 years with non-small cell lung cancer. This chain joins TRBV11-1 and TRBJ2-7; 8 nucleotides line up with TRBD1. The sample taken for sequencing was lung tumor tissue. The CDR3, as DNA: TGTGCCAGCAGCTTCCGGACAGGGACGTCCTACGAGCAGTGCTTC. This encodes CASSFRTGTSYEQCF.